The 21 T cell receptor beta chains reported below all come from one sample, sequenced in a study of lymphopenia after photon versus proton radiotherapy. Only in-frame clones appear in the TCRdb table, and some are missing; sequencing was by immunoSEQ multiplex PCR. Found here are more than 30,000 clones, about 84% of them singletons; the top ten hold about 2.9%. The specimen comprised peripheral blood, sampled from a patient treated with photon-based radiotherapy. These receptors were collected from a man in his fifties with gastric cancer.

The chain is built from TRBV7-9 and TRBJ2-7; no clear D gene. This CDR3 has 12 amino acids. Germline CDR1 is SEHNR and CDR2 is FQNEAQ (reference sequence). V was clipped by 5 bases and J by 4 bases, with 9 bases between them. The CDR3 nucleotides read TGTGCCAGCAGCCTTTCGTCTTACGAGCAGTACTTC. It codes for CASSLSSYEQYF.

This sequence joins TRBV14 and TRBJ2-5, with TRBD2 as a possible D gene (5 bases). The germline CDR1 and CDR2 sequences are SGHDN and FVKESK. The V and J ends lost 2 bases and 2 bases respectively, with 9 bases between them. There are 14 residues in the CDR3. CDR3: CASSQNRGQETQYF. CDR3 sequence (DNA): TGTGCCAGCAGCCAAAACCGGGGTCAAGAGACCCAGTACTTC.

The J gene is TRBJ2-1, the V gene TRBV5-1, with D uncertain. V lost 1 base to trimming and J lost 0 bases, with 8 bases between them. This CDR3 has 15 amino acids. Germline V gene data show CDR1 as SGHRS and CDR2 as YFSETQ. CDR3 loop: CASSLSLSSYNEQFF. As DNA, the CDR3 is TGCGCCAGCAGCTTGTCTTTGAGCTCCTACAATGAGCAGTTCTTC.

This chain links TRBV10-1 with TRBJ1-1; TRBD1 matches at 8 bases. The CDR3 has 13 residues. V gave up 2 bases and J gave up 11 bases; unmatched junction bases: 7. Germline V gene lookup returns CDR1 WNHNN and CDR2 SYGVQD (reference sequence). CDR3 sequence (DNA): TGCGCCAGCAGTGAGGGGGACAGGCGCACCGCTTTCTTT. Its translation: CASSEGDRRTAFF.

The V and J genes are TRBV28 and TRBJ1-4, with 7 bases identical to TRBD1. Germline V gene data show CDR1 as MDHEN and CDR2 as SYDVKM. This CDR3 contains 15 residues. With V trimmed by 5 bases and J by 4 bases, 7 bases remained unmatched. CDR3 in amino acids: CASSGTGADNEKLFF. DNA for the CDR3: TGTGCCAGCAGTGGCACAGGGGCCGATAATGAAAAACTGTTTTTT.

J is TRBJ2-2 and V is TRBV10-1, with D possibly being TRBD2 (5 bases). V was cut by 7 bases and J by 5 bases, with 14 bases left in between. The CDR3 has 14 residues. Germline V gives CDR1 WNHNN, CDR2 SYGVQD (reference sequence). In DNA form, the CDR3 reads TGCGCCAGCAACCCGACTACGGAGACCGGGGAGCTGTTTTTT. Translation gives CASNPTTETGELFF.

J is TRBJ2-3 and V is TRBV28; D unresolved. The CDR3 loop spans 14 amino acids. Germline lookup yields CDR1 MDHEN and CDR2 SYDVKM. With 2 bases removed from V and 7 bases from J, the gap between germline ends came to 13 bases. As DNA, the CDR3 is TGTGCCAGCAGTTTACCAGGTTTTCAGAATACGCAGTATTTT. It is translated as CASSLPGFQNTQYF. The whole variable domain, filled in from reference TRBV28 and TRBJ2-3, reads DVKVTQSSRYLVKRTGEKVFLECVQDMDHENMFWYRQDPGLGLRLIYFSYDVKMKEKGDIPEGYSVSREKKERFSLILESASTNQTSMYLCASSLPGFQNTQYFGPGTRLTVL.

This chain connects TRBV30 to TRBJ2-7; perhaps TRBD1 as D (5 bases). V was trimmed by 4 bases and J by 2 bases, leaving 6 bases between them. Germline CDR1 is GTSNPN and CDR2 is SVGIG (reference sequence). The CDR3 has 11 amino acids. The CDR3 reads CAWTGTYEQYF. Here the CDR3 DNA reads TGTGCCTGGACAGGGACCTACGAGCAGTACTTC.

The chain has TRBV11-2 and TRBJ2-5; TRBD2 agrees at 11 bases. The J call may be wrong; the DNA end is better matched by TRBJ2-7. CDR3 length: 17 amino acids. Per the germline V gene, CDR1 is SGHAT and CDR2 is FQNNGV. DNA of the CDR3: TGTGCCAGCAGCGGGTTAGGGGCTGGGACTAGCGGATACGAGCAGTACTTC. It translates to CASSGLGAGTSGYEQYF.

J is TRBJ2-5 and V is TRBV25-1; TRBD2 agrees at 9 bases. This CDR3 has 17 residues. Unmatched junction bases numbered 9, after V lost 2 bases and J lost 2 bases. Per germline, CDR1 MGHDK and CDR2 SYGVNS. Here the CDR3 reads CASSEGKTSGYQETQYF. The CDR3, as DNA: TGTGCCAGCAGTGAAGGAAAAACTAGCGGGTATCAAGAGACCCAGTACTTC.

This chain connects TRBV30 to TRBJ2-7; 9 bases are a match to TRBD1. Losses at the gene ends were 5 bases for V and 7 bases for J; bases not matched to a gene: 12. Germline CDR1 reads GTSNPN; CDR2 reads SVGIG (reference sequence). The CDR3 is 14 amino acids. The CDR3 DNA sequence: TGTGCCTGGGGGGACAGGGAGCTAACCGGAGAGCAGTACTTC. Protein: CAWGDRELTGEQYF.

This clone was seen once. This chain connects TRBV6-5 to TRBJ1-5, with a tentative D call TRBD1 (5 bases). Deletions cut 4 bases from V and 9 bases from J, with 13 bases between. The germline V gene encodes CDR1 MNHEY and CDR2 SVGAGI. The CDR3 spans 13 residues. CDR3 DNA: TGTGCCAGCAGTTTAGGGGTTATAACGCCCCAGCATTTT. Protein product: CASSLGVITPQHF.

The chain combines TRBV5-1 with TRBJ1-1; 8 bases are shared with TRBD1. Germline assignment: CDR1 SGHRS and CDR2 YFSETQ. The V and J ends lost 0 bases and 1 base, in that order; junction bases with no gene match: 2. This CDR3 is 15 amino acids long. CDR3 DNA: TGCGCCAGCAGCTTGGGACAGGGGTGGAACACTGAAGCTTTCTTT. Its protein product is CASSLGQGWNTEAFF. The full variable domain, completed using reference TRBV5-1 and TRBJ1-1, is KAGVTQTPRYLIKTRGQQVTLSCSPISGHRSVSWYQQTPGQGLQFLFEYFSETQRNKGNFPGRFSGRQFSNSRSEMNVSTLELGDSALYLCASSLGQGWNTEAFFGQGTRLTVV.

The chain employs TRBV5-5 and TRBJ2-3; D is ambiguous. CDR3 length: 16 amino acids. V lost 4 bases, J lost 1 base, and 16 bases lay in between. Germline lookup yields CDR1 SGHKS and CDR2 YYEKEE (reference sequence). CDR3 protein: CASSHIIAIGTDTQYF. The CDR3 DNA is TGTGCCAGCAGCCACATTATAGCAATTGGCACAGATACGCAGTATTTT.

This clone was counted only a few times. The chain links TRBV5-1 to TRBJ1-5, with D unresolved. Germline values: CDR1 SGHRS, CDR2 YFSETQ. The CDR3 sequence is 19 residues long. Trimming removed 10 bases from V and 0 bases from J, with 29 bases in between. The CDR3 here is CALPLLMGSSAYSNQPQHF. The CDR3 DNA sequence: TGCGCCCTACCCTTATTGATGGGTTCGTCCGCCTATAGCAATCAGCCCCAGCATTTT.

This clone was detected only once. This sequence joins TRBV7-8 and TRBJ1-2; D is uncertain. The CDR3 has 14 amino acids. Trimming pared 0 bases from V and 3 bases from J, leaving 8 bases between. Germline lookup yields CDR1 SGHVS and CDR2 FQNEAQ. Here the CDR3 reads CASSLAIPDYGYTF. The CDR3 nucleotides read TGTGCCAGCAGCTTAGCGATCCCGGACTATGGCTACACCTTC.

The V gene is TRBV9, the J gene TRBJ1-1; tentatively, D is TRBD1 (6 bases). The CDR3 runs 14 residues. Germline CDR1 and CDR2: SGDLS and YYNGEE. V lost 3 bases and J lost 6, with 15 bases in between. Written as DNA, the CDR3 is TGTGCCAGCAGCGCGCGGGCGGGGGGCGCTGAAGCTTTCTTT. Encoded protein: CASSARAGGAEAFF.

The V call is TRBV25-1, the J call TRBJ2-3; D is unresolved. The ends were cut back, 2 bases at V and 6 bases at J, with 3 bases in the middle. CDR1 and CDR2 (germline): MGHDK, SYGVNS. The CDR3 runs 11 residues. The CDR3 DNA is TGTGCCAGCAGTGAACTCGATACGCAGTATTTT. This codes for CASSELDTQYF.

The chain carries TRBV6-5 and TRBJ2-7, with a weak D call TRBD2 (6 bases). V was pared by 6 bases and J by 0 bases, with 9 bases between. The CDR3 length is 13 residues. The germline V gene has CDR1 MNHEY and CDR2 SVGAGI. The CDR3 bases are TGTGCCAGCAGAACCGGGGGCTCCTACGAGCAGTACTTC. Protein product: CASRTGGSYEQYF.

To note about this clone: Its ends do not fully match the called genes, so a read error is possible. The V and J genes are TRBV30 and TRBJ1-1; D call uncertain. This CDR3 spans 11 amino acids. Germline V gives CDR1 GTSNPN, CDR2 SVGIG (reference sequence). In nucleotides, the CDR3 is TGTGCCTGGAGTTTTTACACCGAAGCTTTCTTT. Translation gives CAWSFYTEAFF.

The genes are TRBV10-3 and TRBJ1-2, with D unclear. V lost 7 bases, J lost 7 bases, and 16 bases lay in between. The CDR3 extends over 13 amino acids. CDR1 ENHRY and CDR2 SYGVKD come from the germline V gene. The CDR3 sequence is CAITVGVNGGYTF. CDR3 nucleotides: TGTGCCATCACTGTCGGGGTAAATGGTGGCTACACCTTC.